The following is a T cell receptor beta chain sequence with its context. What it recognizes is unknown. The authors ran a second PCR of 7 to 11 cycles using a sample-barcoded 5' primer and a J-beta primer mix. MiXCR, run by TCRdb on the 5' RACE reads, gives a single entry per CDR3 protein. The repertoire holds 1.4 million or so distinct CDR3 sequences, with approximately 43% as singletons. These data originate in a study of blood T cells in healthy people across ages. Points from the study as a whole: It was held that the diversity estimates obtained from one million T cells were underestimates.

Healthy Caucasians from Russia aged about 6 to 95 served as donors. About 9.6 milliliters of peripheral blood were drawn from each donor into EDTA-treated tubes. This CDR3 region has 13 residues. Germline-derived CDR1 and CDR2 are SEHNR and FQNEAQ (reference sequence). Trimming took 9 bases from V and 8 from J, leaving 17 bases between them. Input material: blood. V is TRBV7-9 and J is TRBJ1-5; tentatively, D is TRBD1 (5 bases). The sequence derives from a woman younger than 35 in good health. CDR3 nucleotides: TGTGCCAGTCGCCAGGGCGTTGCCGAGCCCCAGCATTTT. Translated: CASRQGVAEPQHF.